The next 25 T cell receptor beta chains were all read from a single sample in a study of blood T cell repertoires in COVID-19. The data were produced by immunoSEQ multiplex PCR, yet TCRdb's version contains in-frame clones alone and is incomplete. The sample has around 200,000 clones; 65% to 90% are singletons. The specimen sequenced was PBMCs or T cells enriched from blood (not recorded which). These TCRs come from a woman aged 25 to 39 who had been exposed to COVID-19.

V is TRBV1 and J is TRBJ2-3; the table gives TRBD2 as D, unverified against the DNA. TRBV1 is termed a pseudogene. The CDR3 consists of 16 residues. The CDR3 region is CTSSQQRGDCTDTQYF. CDR3 bases: TGCACCAGCAGCCAACAGCGGGGGGATTGCACAGATACGCAGTATTTT.

This clone showed up just once. The chain uses TRBV5-5 and TRBJ2-1, with unresolved D. Trimming left V 1 base short and J 9 bases short, with 8 bases between. Germline CDR1 is SGHKS and CDR2 is YYEKEE (reference sequence). The CDR3 has 12 amino acids. The CDR3 DNA is TGTGCCAGCAGCTTGCTATTGTCTGAGCAGTTCTTC. Protein sequence: CASSLLLSEQFF.

In its sample, this clone was seen once. CDR3 DNA sequence: TGTGCCAGTAGGGGAGCTGCAACTAATGAAAAACTGTTTTTT. Protein product: CASRGAATNEKLFF. The chain has TRBV19 and TRBJ1-4; D gene uncertain. V gave up 6 bases and J gave up 0 bases, with 8 bases separating them. Germline assignment: CDR1 LNHDA and CDR2 SQIVND (reference sequence). The CDR3 runs 14 residues.

The sample holds many counts of this clone. The chain joins TRBV7-3 to TRBJ2-3; tentative D call: TRBD2 (5 bases). The germline V gene has CDR1 SGHTA and CDR2 FQGTGA. V was cut by 8 bases and J by 2 bases, with 14 bases left in between. The length of the CDR3 is 14 residues. The CDR3 sequence is CASSGGYPTDTQYF. The CDR3 coding sequence is TGTGCCAGCTCAGGCGGGTACCCCACAGATACGCAGTATTTT.

The gene calls are TRBV5-4 and TRBJ1-4; TRBD1 is a possible D gene (6 bases). Looked up from germline, CDR1 is SGHNT and CDR2 is YYREEE (reference sequence). This CDR3 comprises 13 residues. V dropped 2 bases and J dropped 7 bases, with 9 bases sitting between them. The CDR3 sequence is CASSFQGSEKLFF. In DNA, the CDR3 is TGTGCCAGCAGCTTTCAGGGGAGTGAAAAACTGTTTTTT. Full variable domain (rest looked up from reference TRBV5-4 and TRBJ1-4): ETGVTQSPTHLIKTRGQQVTLRCSSQSGHNTVSWYQQALGQGPQFIFQYYREEENGRGNFPPRFSGLQFPNYSSELNVNALELDDSALYLCASSFQGSEKLFFGSGTQLSVL.

The chain combines TRBV5-8 with TRBJ2-7; the D gene is possibly TRBD2 (5 bases). The germline V gene has CDR1 SGHTS and CDR2 YDEGEE. The CDR3 length is 13 residues. The germline V and J ends were trimmed by 4 bases and 1 base, with 9 bases remaining between them. CDR3: CASSHRESYEQYF. CDR3 in DNA: TGTGCCAGCAGCCACCGGGAATCCTACGAGCAGTACTTC.

V usage is TRBV3-1 (or the pseudogene TRBV3-2) and J usage is TRBJ2-1; a possible D gene is TRBD2 (6 bases). The CDR3 extends over 14 amino acids. Germline assignment: CDR1 LGHDT and CDR2 YNNKEL (reference sequence). Trimming removed 0 bases from V and 4 bases from J, with 7 bases in between. The CDR3 DNA reads TGTGCCAGCAGCCAAGAGGGGACTTACAATGAGCAGTTCTTC. Translated: CASSQEGTYNEQFF.

This chain uses TRBV3-1 (or the pseudogene TRBV3-2) with TRBJ2-1; TRBD1 aligns across 7 bases. CDR1 LGHDT and CDR2 YNNKEL come from the germline V gene (reference sequence). This CDR3 region has 18 residues. V shed 4 bases, J shed 7 bases, and the junction held 19 bases outside the gene matches. The CDR3 here is CASSPTSPLTGQPNEQFF. The DNA of the CDR3 is TGTGCCAGCAGCCCCACGTCACCTTTGACAGGGCAACCAAATGAGCAGTTCTTC.

The V and J genes are TRBV29-1 and TRBJ2-7; TRBD1 agrees at 7 bases. The CDR3 runs to 14 residues. V dropped 4 bases and J dropped 5; count of bases not matched to a gene: 11. Germline V gene data show CDR1 as SQVTM and CDR2 as ANQGSEA. CDR3 nucleotides: TGCAGCGTTGTTAGGGCAGGGGGAGACCACGAGCAGTACTTC. Amino acids: CSVVRAGGDHEQYF.

This clone has a handful of counts. V and J are TRBV3-1 (or the pseudogene TRBV3-2) and TRBJ1-1; 7 bases are shared with TRBD1. The J segment lost 5 bases and the V segment lost 2 bases, leaving 8 bases of the junction unmatched. This CDR3 is built from 15 residues. Germline CDR1 reads LGHDT; CDR2 reads YNNKEL (reference sequence). The CDR3 here is CASSQKDRVGTEAFF. CDR3 DNA sequence: TGTGCCAGCAGCCAAAAAGACAGGGTAGGGACTGAAGCTTTCTTT.

Worth noting for this clone: This sample includes further DNA sequences coding for the same CDR3. CDR3 amino acids: CASSPGLYEQYF. The DNA for the CDR3 is TGCGCCAGCAGCCCGGGACTCTACGAGCAGTACTTC. This chain joins TRBV5-1 and TRBJ2-7; D might be TRBD2 (6 bases). The CDR3 length is 12 residues. Trimming pared 4 bases from V and 3 bases from J, leaving 8 bases between. Germline V gene data show CDR1 as SGHRS and CDR2 as YFSETQ.

CDR3 sequence (DNA): TGTGCCAGCAGCCAAGATACAAGGGGATCACCCCTCCACTTT. Residues: CASSQDTRGSPLHF. The chain is built from TRBV3-1 (or the pseudogene TRBV3-2) and TRBJ1-6, with a tentative D call TRBD1 (5 bases). Looked up from germline, CDR1 is LGHDT and CDR2 is YNNKEL (reference sequence). There are 14 residues in the CDR3. V was trimmed by 0 bases and J by 10 bases, leaving 10 bases between them.

V usage is TRBV9 and J usage is TRBJ1-1, with D possibly matching TRBD1 (6 bases). The germline CDR1 and CDR2 sequences are SGDLS and YYNGEE. This CDR3 spans 13 amino acids. V lost 3 bases and J 5 bases, leaving 11 bases between the germline ends. The CDR3, as DNA: TGTGCCAGCAGCGCCATTACAGGGACTGAAGCTTTCTTT. Translated: CASSAITGTEAFF.

The chain links TRBV20-1 to TRBJ2-2; no clear D gene. Trimming removed 3 bases at V and 4 bases at J, with 6 bases between. Per the germline V gene, CDR1 is DFQATT and CDR2 is SNEGSKA (reference sequence). This CDR3 contains 12 residues. The CDR3 region has the DNA TGCAGTGCTAGTTACAGCACCGGGGAGCTGTTTTTT. It specifies CSASYSTGELFF.

The gene calls are TRBV5-1 and TRBJ1-3; the D is unclear. This CDR3 has 13 amino acids. Germline values: CDR1 SGHRS, CDR2 YFSETQ. Trimming took off 0 bases at V and 11 bases at J, with 12 bases between the two ends. The chain's CDR3 is CASSLAGYSSIYF. CDR3 sequence (DNA): TGCGCCAGCAGCTTGGCTGGCTACAGCTCCATATATTTT.

The chain is built from TRBV9 and TRBJ2-1; D remains unclear. From germline, CDR1 is SGDLS and CDR2 YYNGEE. The ends were cut back, 1 base at V and 0 bases at J, with 8 bases in the middle. CDR3 length equals 15 residues. As DNA, the CDR3 is TGTGCCAGCAGCGTACTAGGCGGCTCCTACAATGAGCAGTTCTTC. Its protein is CASSVLGGSYNEQFF.

This chain joins TRBV7-3 and TRBJ1-1; 10 bases map to TRBD1. CDR1 is SGHTA and CDR2 is FQGTGA in the germline V gene. After removal of 5 bases from V and 3 bases from J, the junction contained 6 bases not matched to a gene. The CDR3 contains 15 residues. CDR3 sequence: CASSPGTGVDTEAFF. Written as DNA, the CDR3 is TGTGCCAGCAGCCCCGGGACAGGGGTCGACACTGAAGCTTTCTTT.

The chain recombines TRBV6-5 with TRBJ2-3; no firm D call. V lost 6 bases and J lost 1, with 8 bases in between. Germline V gene data show CDR1 as MNHEY and CDR2 as SVGAGI. The CDR3 has 13 amino acids. CDR3 nucleotides: TGTGCCAGCAGCCCCCGGGGCACAGATACGCAGTATTTT. Translated, it gives CASSPRGTDTQYF.

The chain is built from TRBV5-4 and TRBJ2-7, with a tentative D call TRBD1 (6 bases). Germline-derived CDR1 and CDR2 are SGHNT and YYREEE (reference sequence). Trimming took off 0 bases at V and 6 bases at J, with 25 bases between the two ends. The CDR3 extends over 18 amino acids. CDR3: CASSLGQVPHLNLGEQYF. DNA for the CDR3: TGTGCCAGCAGCTTGGGACAGGTTCCTCACTTAAATTTGGGCGAGCAGTACTTC.

Concerning this clone itself: A much larger clone differs by one base, so this may be a read error. This sample also contains other DNA sequences that code for the same CDR3. The chain carries TRBV11-2 and TRBJ2-3; D is unresolved. The CDR3 sequence is 11 residues long. Trimming stripped 5 bases from V and 3 bases from J, with 3 bases between. CDR1 is SGHAT, CDR2 FQNNGV, per germline. The CDR3 loop reads CASSQTDTQYF. The CDR3 DNA reads TGTGCCAGCAGCCAAACAGATACGCAGTATTTT.

This clone was seen many times. The chain recombines TRBV19 with TRBJ1-5; 10 positions match TRBD1. V lost 5 bases and J lost 5; bases outside the gene matches: 9. Germline values: CDR1 LNHDA, CDR2 SQIVND (reference sequence). The CDR3 length is 16 residues. The CDR3 loop reads CASSPRQGARDQPQHF. The CDR3 nucleotides are TGTGCCAGTAGTCCCCGACAGGGGGCGCGGGATCAGCCCCAGCATTTT.

The CDR3 nucleotides read TGTGCCGTTCGTAGCGGGGGGCTTTACAATGAGCAGTTCTTC. It codes for CAVRSGGLYNEQFF. The chain employs TRBV10-3 and TRBJ2-1; 10 bases are a match to TRBD2. Germline loops: CDR1 ENHRY, CDR2 SYGVKD. This CDR3 region has 14 residues. V shed 11 bases and J 4 bases; nucleotides not matched to a gene: 8.

The rearrangement links TRBV27 to TRBJ1-5; no clear D. Per the germline V gene, CDR1 is MNHEY and CDR2 is SMNVEV (reference sequence). There are 14 residues in the CDR3. Trimming cost V 5 bases and J 9 bases, with 17 bases left between them. CDR3 coding DNA: TGTGCCAGCAGTCCCGCCCCCATTCCAGTGCCCCAGCATTTT. Protein: CASSPAPIPVPQHF.

The rearrangement uses TRBV7-2 and TRBJ2-2; TRBD1 aligns across 9 bases. The trim removed 2 bases at V and 5 bases at J, leaving 9 bases unmatched. The CDR3 is 17 residues long. Germline CDR1 reads SGHTA; CDR2 reads FQGNSA. The CDR3 coding sequence is TGTGCCAGCAGCTTAAACCAATTCGGACAGGGGACCGGGGAGCTGTTTTTT. This gives the protein CASSLNQFGQGTGELFF.

This clone has just a few counts. This sample includes further DNA sequences coding for the same CDR3. This chain links TRBV3-1 (or the pseudogene TRBV3-2) with TRBJ1-3; 10 bases are a match to TRBD1. Losses at the gene ends were 3 bases for V and 4 bases for J; bases not matched to a gene: 3. CDR3 length: 15 amino acids. Germline V gene lookup returns CDR1 LGHDT and CDR2 YNNKEL (reference sequence). The CDR3 DNA is TGTGCCAGCAGCCAGAGGACAGGGGGAGGAAACACCATATATTTT. Its protein is CASSQRTGGGNTIYF.